These 13 T cell receptor beta chains share one sample of origin, sequenced in a study of cytomegalovirus exposure and HLA in healthy donors. Produced via immunoSEQ multiplex PCR; TCRdb's table is partial and in-frame only. The data show about 140,000 clones, roughly 81% seen once. Sequencing was carried out using PBMCs. The receptors were sampled from a woman aged 25 to 45 in good health and CMV-seronegative.

This clone is a singleton in its sample. The gene calls are TRBV19 and TRBJ1-2, with D maybe TRBD1 (6 bases). Germline V CDR1 and CDR2: LNHDA, SQIVND (reference sequence). The CDR3 sequence is 15 residues long. V lost 7 bases to trimming and J lost 2 bases, with 17 bases between them. The CDR3 here is CASTMIWGLNYGYTF. The CDR3 DNA reads as TGTGCCAGTACCATGATTTGGGGGCTGAACTATGGCTACACCTTC.

This clone has only a few counts. The rearrangement uses TRBV2 and TRBJ1-1; a possible D gene is TRBD1 (5 bases). The V and J ends lost 5 bases and 1 base respectively, with 11 bases between them. The CDR3 has 14 residues. Germline CDR1 is SNHLY and CDR2 is FYNNEI. CDR3 in amino acids: CASSPRVGNTEAFF. For the CDR3, the DNA is TGTGCCAGCAGTCCCAGGGTGGGGAACACTGAAGCTTTCTTT.

This clone has only a few counts. CDR3 in amino acids: CASSSGGPGYTF. The DNA of the CDR3 is TGTGCCAGCAGCTCCGGGGGTCCTGGCTACACCTTC. The chain combines TRBV2 with TRBJ1-2, with D possibly matching TRBD1 (5 bases). Per the germline V gene, CDR1 is SNHLY and CDR2 is FYNNEI. The CDR3 totals 12 residues. The V gene lost 6 bases and the J gene lost 7 bases, with 12 bases spanning the gap.

Written as DNA, the CDR3 is TGTGCCAGCGGGCAGGGTACATGGTCCTACAATGAGCAGTTCTTC. This encodes CASGQGTWSYNEQFF. The chain recombines TRBV28 with TRBJ2-1, with D possibly being TRBD1 (5 bases). Germline V gives CDR1 MDHEN, CDR2 SYDVKM. V was trimmed by 8 bases and J by 1 base, leaving 15 bases between them. This CDR3 comprises 15 residues. The full variable domain, completed using reference TRBV28 and TRBJ2-1, is DVKVTQSSRYLVKRTGEKVFLECVQDMDHENMFWYRQDPGLGLRLIYFSYDVKMKEKGDIPEGYSVSREKKERFSLILESASTNQTSMYLCASGQGTWSYNEQFFGPGTRLTVL.

This rearrangement joins TRBV13 to TRBJ2-3, with 8 bases lining up with TRBD1. The CDR3 spans 16 residues. The V gene end was trimmed by 4 bases and the J gene end by 0 bases; junction bases not matched to a gene: 6. Germline V gene lookup returns CDR1 PRHDT and CDR2 FYEKMQ (reference sequence). CDR3: CASSSLDRASTDTQYF. DNA for the CDR3: TGTGCCAGCAGCTCCTTGGACAGGGCTAGCACAGATACGCAGTATTTT.

This clone appeared a few times. This chain uses TRBV28 with TRBJ1-6; TRBD1 agrees at 7 bases. Germline CDR1 and CDR2: MDHEN and SYDVKM. V lost 8 bases and J lost 10; bases outside the gene matches: 5. The CDR3 contains 12 residues. The CDR3 coding sequence is TGTGCCAGCGGTACACAGGGGTCACCCCTCCACTTT. Amino acid sequence: CASGTQGSPLHF.

J is TRBJ2-4 and V is TRBV4-1, with a possible D match to TRBD1 (6 bases). The V and J ends lost 6 bases and 5 bases respectively, with 14 bases between them. The CDR3 spans 14 residues. Germline V gene lookup returns CDR1 MGHRA and CDR2 YSYEKL. The CDR3 nucleotides read TGCGCCAGCAGTACAGGGTTCGGCGAAAACATTCAGTACTTC. It is translated as CASSTGFGENIQYF.

The chain carries TRBV7-8 and TRBJ2-1; a possible D gene is TRBD2 (6 bases). V lost 3 bases and J lost 9, with 15 bases in between. Germline CDR1 and CDR2: SGHVS and FQNEAQ. This CDR3 spans 14 amino acids. As DNA, the CDR3 is TGTGCCAGCAGCTTGACTAGTCTCACCCGTGAGCAGTTCTTC. Amino acids: CASSLTSLTREQFF.

This sequence joins TRBV5-1 and TRBJ2-1, with TRBD1 matching over 10 bases. The CDR3 loop spans 18 amino acids. The junction had 10 bases not matched to a gene; V was cut back by 3 bases and J by 1 base. Per the germline V gene, CDR1 is SGHRS and CDR2 is YFSETQ. CDR3 sequence (DNA): TGCGCCAGCAGCTCGGACAGGGGGATAAAACGATCCTACAATGAGCAGTTCTTC. It encodes CASSSDRGIKRSYNEQFF.

The chain couples TRBV10-3 to TRBJ1-4; no clear D gene. The germline V gene has CDR1 ENHRY and CDR2 SYGVKD. V was cut by 5 bases and J by 7 bases, with 14 bases left in between. CDR3 length: 14 residues. The CDR3 DNA follows: TGTGCCATCAGTCCGGGAGCAGTCGGTGAAAAACTGTTTTTT. This translates into CAISPGAVGEKLFF.

V usage is TRBV15 and J usage is TRBJ2-7, with D perhaps matching TRBD1 (5 bases). Trimming took off 0 bases at V and 6 bases at J, with 18 bases between the two ends. Germline V gene sequence: CDR1 LNHNV, CDR2 YYDKDF (reference sequence). The CDR3 is 16 amino acids. The CDR3 protein is CATSRDIGASSSEQYF. CDR3 DNA sequence: TGTGCCACCAGCAGAGATATAGGGGCAAGTAGTAGCGAGCAGTACTTC.

This chain links TRBV2 with TRBJ2-2; 11 bases agree with TRBD2. Losses at the gene ends were 10 bases for V and 4 bases for J; bases not matched to a gene: 8. The CDR3 has 15 residues. Germline V gene data show CDR1 as SNHLY and CDR2 as FYNNEI. The CDR3 reads CANQLAGDSTGELFF. CDR3 nucleotides: TGTGCCAACCAACTAGCGGGGGACAGCACCGGGGAGCTGTTTTTT.

This clone was detected a few times. The chain has TRBV27 and TRBJ1-6; tentative D call: TRBD1 (5 bases). The CDR3 length is 12 residues. V was pared by 4 bases and J by 10 bases, with 8 bases between. The germline V gene has CDR1 MNHEY and CDR2 SMNVEV (reference sequence). The CDR3 DNA is TGTGCCAGCAGTTGGAGGGGCTCACCCCTCCACTTT. It codes for CASSWRGSPLHF.